This record concerns one T cell receptor (beta chain) sequence. The PCR was carried out with 60 Vbeta primers and 13 Jbeta primers. Profiling relied on immunoSEQ multiplex PCR, and the TCRdb table lists in-frame clones only, not all of them. The profile shows 210,000 or so clones, roughly four fifths of them singletons. The CDR3 length is 16 residues. V was clipped by 6 bases and J by 1 base; unmatched bases: 2. Germline V gene lookup returns CDR1 MDHEN and CDR2 SYDVKM. This record belongs to a study of cytomegalovirus exposure and HLA in healthy donors. Study summary: Of all 380 or so donors who were genotyped, around 82% belonged to the Caucasian-associated ancestry cluster.

The sequence derives from a woman between 35 and 50 years old in good health and CMV-seronegative. Specimen: PBMCs. The chain links TRBV28 to TRBJ2-6; 11 bases fit TRBD1. CDR3 in amino acids: CASSRDRGSGANVLTF. The CDR3 region has the DNA TGTGCCAGCAGCAGGGACAGGGGGTCTGGGGCCAACGTCCTGACTTTC.